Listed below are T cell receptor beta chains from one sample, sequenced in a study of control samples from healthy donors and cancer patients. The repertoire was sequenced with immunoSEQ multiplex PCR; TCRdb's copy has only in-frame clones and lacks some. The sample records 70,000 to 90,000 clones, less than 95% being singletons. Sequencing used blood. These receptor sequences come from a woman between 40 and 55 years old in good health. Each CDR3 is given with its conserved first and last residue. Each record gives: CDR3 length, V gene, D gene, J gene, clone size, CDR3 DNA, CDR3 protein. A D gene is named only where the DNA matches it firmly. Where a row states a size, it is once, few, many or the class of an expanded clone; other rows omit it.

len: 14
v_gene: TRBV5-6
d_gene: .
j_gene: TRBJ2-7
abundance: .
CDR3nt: TGTGCCAGCAGCTTGCAGGGGGGCCCCGACGAGCAGTACTTC
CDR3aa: CASSLQGGPDEQYF

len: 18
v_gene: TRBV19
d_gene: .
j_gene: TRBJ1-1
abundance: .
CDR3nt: TGTGCCAGTAGTTTCCTCCCGGGACGCAAGGGACTTGACACTGAAGCTTTCTTT
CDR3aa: CASSFLPGRKGLDTEAFF

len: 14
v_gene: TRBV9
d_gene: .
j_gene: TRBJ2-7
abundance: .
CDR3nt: TGTGCCAGCTCCCTGGGTTTGGGAGTCCACGAGCAGTACTTC
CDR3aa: CASSLGLGVHEQYF

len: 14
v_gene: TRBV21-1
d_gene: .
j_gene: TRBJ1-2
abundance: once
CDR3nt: TGTGCCAGCAGCAAACGCCCGGAACACTATGGCTACACCTTC
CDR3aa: CASSKRPEHYGYTF

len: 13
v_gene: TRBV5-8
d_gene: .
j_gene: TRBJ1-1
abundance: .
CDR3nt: TGTGCCAGCAGCTTGGAAGGGCACACTGAAGCTTTCTTT
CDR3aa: CASSLEGHTEAFF

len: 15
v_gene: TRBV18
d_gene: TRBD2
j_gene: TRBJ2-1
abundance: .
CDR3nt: TGTGCCAGCTCACCTCTGAGCGGGAGCACAAATGAGCAGTTCTTC
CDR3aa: CASSPLSGSTNEQFF

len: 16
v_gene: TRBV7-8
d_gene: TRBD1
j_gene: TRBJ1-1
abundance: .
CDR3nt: TGTGCCACCTTGGATCACGACAGGGAGGGTGGCACTGAAGCTTTCTTT
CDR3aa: CATLDHDREGGTEAFF

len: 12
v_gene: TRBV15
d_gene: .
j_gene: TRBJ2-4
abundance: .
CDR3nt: TGTGCCACCAGCAGTGAGGAAAACATTCAGTACTTC
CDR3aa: CATSSEENIQYF

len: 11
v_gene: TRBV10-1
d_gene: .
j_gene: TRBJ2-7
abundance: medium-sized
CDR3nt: TGCGCCAGCAGTGCATTTTCCGAGCAGTACTTC
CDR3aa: CASSAFSEQYF

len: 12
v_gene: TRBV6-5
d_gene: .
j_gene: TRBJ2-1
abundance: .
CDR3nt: TGTGCCAGCAGTTACTCGGGGGGTGAGCAGTTCTTC
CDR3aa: CASSYSGGEQFF

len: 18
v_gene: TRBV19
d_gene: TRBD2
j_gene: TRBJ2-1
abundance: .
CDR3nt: TGTGCCAGTAGTACCCCGGGACTAGCGGAGGGAGCTTACAATGAGCAGTTCTTC
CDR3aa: CASSTPGLAEGAYNEQFF

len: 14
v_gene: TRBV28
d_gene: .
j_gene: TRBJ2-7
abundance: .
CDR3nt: TGTGCCAGCAGTCGTTCCTCCCTTCCATGCGAGCAGTACTTC
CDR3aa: CASSRSSLPCEQYF

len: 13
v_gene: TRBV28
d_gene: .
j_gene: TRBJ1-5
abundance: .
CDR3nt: TGTGCCAGCCGGACAGATAGCAATCAGCCCCAGCATTTT
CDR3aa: CASRTDSNQPQHF

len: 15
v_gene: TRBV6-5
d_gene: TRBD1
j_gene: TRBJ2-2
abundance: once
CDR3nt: TGTGCCAGCACCAAGGGGACAGGGGACACCGGGGAGCTGTTTTTT
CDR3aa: CASTKGTGDTGELFF

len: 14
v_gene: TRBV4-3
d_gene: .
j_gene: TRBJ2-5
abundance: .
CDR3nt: TGCGCCAGCAGCCAGGAAACAGGCGGCGAGACCCAGTACTTC
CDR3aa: CASSQETGGETQYF

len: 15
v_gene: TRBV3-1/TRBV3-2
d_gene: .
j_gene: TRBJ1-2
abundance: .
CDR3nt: TGTGCCAGCAGCCAAGTCCTCGGTAGGGACTATGGCTACACCTTC
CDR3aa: CASSQVLGRDYGYTF

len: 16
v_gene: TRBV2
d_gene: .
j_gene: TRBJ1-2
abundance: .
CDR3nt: TGTGCCAGCAGACTCACTTTCTTGACAGTCATCTATGGCTACACCTTC
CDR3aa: CASRLTFLTVIYGYTF

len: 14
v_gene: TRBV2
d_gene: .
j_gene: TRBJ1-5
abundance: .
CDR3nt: TGTGCCAGCAGTGTTGAGGGATCCAATCAGCCCCAGCATTTT
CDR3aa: CASSVEGSNQPQHF

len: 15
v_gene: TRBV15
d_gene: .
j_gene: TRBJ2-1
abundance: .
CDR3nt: TGTGCCACCAGAACGGGACGAGCAGGGTACAATGAGCAGTTCTTC
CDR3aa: CATRTGRAGYNEQFF

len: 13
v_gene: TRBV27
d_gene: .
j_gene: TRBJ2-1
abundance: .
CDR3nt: TGTGCCAGCAGTTTATCGGGACTCAATGAGCAGTTCTTC
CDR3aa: CASSLSGLNEQFF

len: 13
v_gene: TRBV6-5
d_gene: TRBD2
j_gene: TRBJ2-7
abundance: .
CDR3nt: TGTGCCAGCAGGCAGCGGGAGAGAGGCGAGCAGTACTTC
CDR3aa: CASRQRERGEQYF

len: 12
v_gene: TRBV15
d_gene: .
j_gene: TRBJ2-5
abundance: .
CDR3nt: TGTGCCACCTCCCGGCCCGCAGAGACCCAGTACTTC
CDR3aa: CATSRPAETQYF

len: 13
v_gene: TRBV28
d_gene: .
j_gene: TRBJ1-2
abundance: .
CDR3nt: TGTGCCGGCAGTTCCCTAAATAACTATGGCTACACCTTC
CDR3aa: CAGSSLNNYGYTF

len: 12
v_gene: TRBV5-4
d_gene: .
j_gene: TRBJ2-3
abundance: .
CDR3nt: TGTGCCAGCAGCTTGGTCGGTGATACGCAGTATTTT
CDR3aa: CASSLVGDTQYF

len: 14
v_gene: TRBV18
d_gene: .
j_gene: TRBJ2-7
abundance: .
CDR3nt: TGTGCCAGCTCACCAGGGCAGGAAGAATACGGGCAGTACTTC
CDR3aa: CASSPGQEEYGQYF

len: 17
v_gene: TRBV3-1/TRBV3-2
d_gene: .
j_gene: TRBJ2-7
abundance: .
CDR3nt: TGTGCCAGCAGCCAAGGGGTTCGTAAGGGTGGACACTACGAGCAGTACTTC
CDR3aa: CASSQGVRKGGHYEQYF

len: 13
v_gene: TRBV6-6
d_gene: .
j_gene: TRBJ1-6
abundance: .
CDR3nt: TGTGCCAGCAGTTATCTGCGTAATTCACCCCTCCACTTT
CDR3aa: CASSYLRNSPLHF

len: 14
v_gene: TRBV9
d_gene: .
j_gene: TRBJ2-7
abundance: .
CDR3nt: TGTGCCAGCAGCCCCCAGACAGGTAACTACGAGCAGTACTTC
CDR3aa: CASSPQTGNYEQYF

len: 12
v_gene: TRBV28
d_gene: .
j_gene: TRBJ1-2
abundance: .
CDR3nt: TGTGCCAGCAGTTTAAACAGGGCTGGCTACACCTTC
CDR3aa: CASSLNRAGYTF

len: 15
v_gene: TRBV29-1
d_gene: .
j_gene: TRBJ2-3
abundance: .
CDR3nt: TGCAGCGTTGAAGATTCGTCAGGCTCCCCAGATACGCAGTATTTT
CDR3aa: CSVEDSSGSPDTQYF

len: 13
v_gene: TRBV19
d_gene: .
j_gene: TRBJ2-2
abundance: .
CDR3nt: TGTGCCAGTAGTCCCTACCAGCTGGGGGAGCTGTTTTTT
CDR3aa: CASSPYQLGELFF

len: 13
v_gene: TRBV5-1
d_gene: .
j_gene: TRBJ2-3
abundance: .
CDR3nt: TGCGCCAGCAGCGAAACCCCCACAGATACGCAGTATTTT
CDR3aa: CASSETPTDTQYF

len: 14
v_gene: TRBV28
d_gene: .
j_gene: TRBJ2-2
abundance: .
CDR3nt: TGTGCCAGCAGTGCAAGAATGGGTACCGGGGAGCTGTTTTTT
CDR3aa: CASSARMGTGELFF

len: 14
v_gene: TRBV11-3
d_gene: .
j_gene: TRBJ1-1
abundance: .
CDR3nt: TGTGCCAGCAGCTTAAGCGGGGATTGGACTGAAGCTTTCTTT
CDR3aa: CASSLSGDWTEAFF

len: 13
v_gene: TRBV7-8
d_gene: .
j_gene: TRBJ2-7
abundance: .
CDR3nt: TGTGCCAGCAGCTTGCAGGGGACCTACGAGCAGTACTTC
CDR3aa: CASSLQGTYEQYF

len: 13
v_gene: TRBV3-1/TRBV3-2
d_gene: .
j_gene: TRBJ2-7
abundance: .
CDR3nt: TGTGCCAGCAGCCGGGGTGTCTCCTACGAGCAGTACTTC
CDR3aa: CASSRGVSYEQYF

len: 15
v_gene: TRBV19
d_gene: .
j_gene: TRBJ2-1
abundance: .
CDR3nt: TGTGCCAGTAGTATCTTCGAACTCAACTACAATGAGCAGTTCTTC
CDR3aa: CASSIFELNYNEQFF

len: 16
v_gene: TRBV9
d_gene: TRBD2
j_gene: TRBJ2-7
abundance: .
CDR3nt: TGTGCCAGCAGCGGGCGGGGGGAGGAGGGCCCCTACGAGCAGTACTTC
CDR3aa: CASSGRGEEGPYEQYF

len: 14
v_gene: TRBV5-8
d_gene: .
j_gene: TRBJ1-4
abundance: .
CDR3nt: TGTGCCAGCAGCTTGGATTCGGGACGTGAAAAACTGTTTTTT
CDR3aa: CASSLDSGREKLFF

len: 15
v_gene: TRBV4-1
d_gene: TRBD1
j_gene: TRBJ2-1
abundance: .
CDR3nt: TGCGCCAGCAGCCGAACAGGGGTTGCCTACAATGAGCAGTTCTTC
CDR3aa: CASSRTGVAYNEQFF

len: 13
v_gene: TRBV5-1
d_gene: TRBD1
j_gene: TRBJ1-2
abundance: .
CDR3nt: TGCGCCAGCAGCCCCCAGGGGGCCCGTGGCTACACCTTC
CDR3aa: CASSPQGARGYTF

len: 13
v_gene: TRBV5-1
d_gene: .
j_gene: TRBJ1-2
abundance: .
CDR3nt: TGCGCCAGCAAACCCGCCGGGGGCCTTGGCTACACCTTC
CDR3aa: CASKPAGGLGYTF

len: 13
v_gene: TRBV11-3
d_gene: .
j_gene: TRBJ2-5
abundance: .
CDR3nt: TGTGCCAGCAGCCGAGGAGCGGGAGAGACCCAGTACTTC
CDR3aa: CASSRGAGETQYF

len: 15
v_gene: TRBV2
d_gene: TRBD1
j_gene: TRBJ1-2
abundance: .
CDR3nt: TGTGCCAGCAGTGGGAGATGGGGACAGCTATATGGCTACACCTTC
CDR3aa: CASSGRWGQLYGYTF

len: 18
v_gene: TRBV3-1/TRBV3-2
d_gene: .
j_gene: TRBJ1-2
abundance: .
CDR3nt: TGTGCCAGCAGCCCGGCCCAGGGCAACATCGTCACTAACTATGGCTACACCTTC
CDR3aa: CASSPAQGNIVTNYGYTF

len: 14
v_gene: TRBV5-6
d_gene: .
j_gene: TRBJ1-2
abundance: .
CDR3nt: TGTGCCAGCAGCAATGATCAGGGAGGCTATGGCTACACCTTC
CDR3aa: CASSNDQGGYGYTF

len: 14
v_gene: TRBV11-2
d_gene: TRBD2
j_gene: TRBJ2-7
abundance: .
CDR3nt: TGTGCCAGCAGCTCCAGCGGGGGCTCCTACGAGCAGTACTTC
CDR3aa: CASSSSGGSYEQYF

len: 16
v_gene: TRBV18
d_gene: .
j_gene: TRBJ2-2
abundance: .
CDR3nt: TGTGCCAGCTCACCAGTTACGCAGGGAAACACCGGGGAGCTGTTTTTT
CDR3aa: CASSPVTQGNTGELFF

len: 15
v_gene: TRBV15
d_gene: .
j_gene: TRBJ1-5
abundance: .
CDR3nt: TGTGCCACCAGCAGATCAGTGGGGGGGAATCAGCCCCAGCATTTT
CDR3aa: CATSRSVGGNQPQHF

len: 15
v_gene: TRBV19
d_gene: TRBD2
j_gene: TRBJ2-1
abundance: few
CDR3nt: TGTGCCAGTAGTCCGGGGACTAGCGCGAACAATGAGCAGTTCTTC
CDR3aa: CASSPGTSANNEQFF

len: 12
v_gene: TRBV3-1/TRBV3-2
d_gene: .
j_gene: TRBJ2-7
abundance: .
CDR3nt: TGTGCCAGCAGCCAAGATTCGGCTGTGCAGTACTTC
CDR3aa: CASSQDSAVQYF

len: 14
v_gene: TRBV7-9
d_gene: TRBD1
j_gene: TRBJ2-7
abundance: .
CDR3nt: TGTGCCAGCAGATCCGGGACAGGGATCGTCGAGCAGTACTTC
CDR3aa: CASRSGTGIVEQYF

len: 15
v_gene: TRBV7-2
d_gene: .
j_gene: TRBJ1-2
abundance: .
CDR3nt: TGTGCCAGCAGCTTACAGGGTGGGGCTAACTATGGCTACACCTTC
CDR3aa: CASSLQGGANYGYTF

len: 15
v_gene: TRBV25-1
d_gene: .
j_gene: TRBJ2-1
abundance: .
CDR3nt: TGTGCCAGCAGTGAATGGGGAACAGAAGACAATGAGCAGTTCTTC
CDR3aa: CASSEWGTEDNEQFF

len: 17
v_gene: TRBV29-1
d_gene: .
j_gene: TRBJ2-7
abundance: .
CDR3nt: TGCAGCGTTGTAGGAGTGTCGGCATCTACGACGACCTACGAGCAGTACTTC
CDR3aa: CSVVGVSASTTTYEQYF

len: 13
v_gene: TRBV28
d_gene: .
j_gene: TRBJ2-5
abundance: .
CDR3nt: TGTGCCAGCAGCTATGGACAGCAAGAGACCCAGTACTTC
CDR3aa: CASSYGQQETQYF

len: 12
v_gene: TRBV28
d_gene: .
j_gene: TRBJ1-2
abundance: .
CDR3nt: TGTGCCAGCAGTTATTCAGTTTATGGCTACACCTTC
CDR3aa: CASSYSVYGYTF

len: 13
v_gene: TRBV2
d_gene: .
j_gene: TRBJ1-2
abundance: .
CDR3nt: TGTGCCAGCAGTGAACAGGGAAACTATGGCTACACCTTC
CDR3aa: CASSEQGNYGYTF